This TCR beta chain was recorded in a study of glioma-infiltrating T cells after dendritic cell vaccination. Profiled with immunoSEQ multiplex PCR; TCRdb holds only in-frame clones, not every one. Of around 97,000 clones listed, roughly 76% were seen once; the top ten hold about 12%. Looked up from germline, CDR1 is MNHNS and CDR2 is SASEGT. The CDR3 is 14 amino acids. V dropped 6 bases and J dropped 3; count of bases not matched to a gene: 7. J is TRBJ1-2 and V is TRBV6-1; 7 nucleotides align to TRBD1. The sequences come from blood, collected before dendritic cell vaccination. The clonotype comes from a human donor with glioblastoma. DNA of the CDR3: TGTGCCAGCAGACGTTACGGGACAGACTATGGCTACACCTTC. As protein: CASRRYGTDYGYTF.